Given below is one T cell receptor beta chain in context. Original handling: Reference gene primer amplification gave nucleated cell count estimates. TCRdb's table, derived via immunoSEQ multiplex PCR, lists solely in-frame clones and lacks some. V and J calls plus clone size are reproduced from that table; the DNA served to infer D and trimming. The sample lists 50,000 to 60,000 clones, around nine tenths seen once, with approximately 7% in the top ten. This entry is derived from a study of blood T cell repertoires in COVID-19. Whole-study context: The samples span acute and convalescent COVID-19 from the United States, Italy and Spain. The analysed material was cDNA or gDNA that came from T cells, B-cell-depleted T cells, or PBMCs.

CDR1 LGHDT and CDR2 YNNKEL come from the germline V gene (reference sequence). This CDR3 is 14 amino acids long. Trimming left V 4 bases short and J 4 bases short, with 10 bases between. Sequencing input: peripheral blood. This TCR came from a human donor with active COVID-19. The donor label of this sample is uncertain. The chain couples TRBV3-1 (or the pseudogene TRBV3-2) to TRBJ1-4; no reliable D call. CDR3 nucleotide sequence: TGTGCCAGCAGCCCTACACAGAGTAATGAAAAACTGTTTTTT. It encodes CASSPTQSNEKLFF.